This T cell receptor beta chain was found in a study of T cell changes during pregnancy in multiple sclerosis. The germline V gene has CDR1 MNHNS and CDR2 SASEGT. V lost 6 bases to trimming and J lost 7 bases; unmatched junction nucleotides: 4. This CDR3 is built from 13 residues. Assay: immunoSEQ multiplex PCR; the TCRdb copy retains only in-frame clones and omits some. The table includes around 100,000 clones, roughly 92% detected once. Sample: peripheral blood, taken after pregnancy. The TCR was taken from a female donor with multiple sclerosis, enrolled in a pregnancy study. The genes are TRBV6-1 and TRBJ2-1, with 9 bases identical to TRBD2. The CDR3 is CASRTSGVNEQFF. CDR3 in DNA: TGTGCCAGCAGGACTAGCGGAGTGAATGAGCAGTTCTTC.